This T cell receptor beta chain was found in a study of PD-L1 blockade in urothelial cancer. The overall study: Atezolizumab at 1,200 mg intravenously every 3 weeks was started by patients at some point between 2014 and 2016. Twenty-five of 29 patients were males with bladder-origin urothelial cancer. The analyses of blood took place 3 weeks (second dose) and 6 weeks after treatment start.

Time point in this sample: pretreatment peripheral blood. With 3 bases removed from V and 1 base from J, the gap between germline ends came to 11 bases. The CDR3 consists of 15 residues. In germline, CDR1 is SEHNR, CDR2 FQNEAQ (reference sequence). Clones were read by immunoSEQ multiplex PCR, and TCRdb kept only the in-frame ones, dropping some. The sample carries roughly 130,000 clones, about 81% recorded once. Sequenced here: PBMCs, sampled around atezolizumab (anti-PD-L1) treatment. This TCR was recovered from a man in his fifties or sixties with urothelial cancer. The genes are TRBV7-9 and TRBJ2-3, with D tentatively TRBD1 (6 bases). The CDR3 here is CASSFSTGRTDTQYF. The CDR3 nucleotides are TGTGCCAGCAGCTTTTCCACAGGGCGCACAGATACGCAGTATTTT.